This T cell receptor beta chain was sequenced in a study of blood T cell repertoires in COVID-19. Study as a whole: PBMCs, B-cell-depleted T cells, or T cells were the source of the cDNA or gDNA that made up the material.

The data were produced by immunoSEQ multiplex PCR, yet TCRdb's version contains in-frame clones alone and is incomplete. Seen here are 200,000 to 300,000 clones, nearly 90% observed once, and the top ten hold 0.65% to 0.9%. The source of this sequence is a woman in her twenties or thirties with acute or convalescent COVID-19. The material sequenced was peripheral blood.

CDR3 sequence: CASSLGDFGDSPLHF. In nucleotides, the CDR3 is TGTGCCAGCAGCTTAGGGGACTTCGGGGATTCACCCCTCCACTTT. V is TRBV7-6 and J is TRBJ1-6; TRBD1 is a possible D gene (5 bases). Trimming removed 1 base from V and 8 bases from J, with 12 bases in between. The germline V gene encodes CDR1 SGHVS and CDR2 FNYEAQ. CDR3 length: 15 amino acids.